This T cell receptor (beta chain) emerged from a study of T-cell reconstitution after alpha-beta-depleted transplantation in children. General study findings and limits: Reportedly, alpha-beta T cells present about two months post-transplant originated from several hundred expanded clones of graft origin. A year had passed since transplant, and T-cell counts and diversity by then came mostly from newly produced T cells.

This clonotype came up a few times. The antigen remains undetermined. V shed 6 bases, J shed 3 bases, and the junction held 9 bases outside the gene matches. This CDR3 comprises 15 residues. Unique molecular identifiers were used to barcode this TCRbeta library. From the PCR reads, TCRdb called clonotypes with MiXCR, one entry per CDR3 protein. The sample includes around 450,000 distinct CDR3 sequences, under 20% of them seen just once. This specimen consisted of PBMCs, mostly from graft donor cells, obtained 360 days after TCRalphabeta/CD19-depleted stem cell transplant. The clonotype comes from a boy under two years old who had a stem cell transplant for Wiskott-Aldrich syndrome, so the T cells may come from the graft donor. This sequence joins TRBV12-3 or TRBV12-4 and TRBJ2-5; 8 positions match TRBD1. The CDR3 DNA follows: TGTGCCAGCAGGCCCCAACAGGGGGGAAAAGAGACCCAGTACTTC. It specifies CASRPQQGGKETQYF.